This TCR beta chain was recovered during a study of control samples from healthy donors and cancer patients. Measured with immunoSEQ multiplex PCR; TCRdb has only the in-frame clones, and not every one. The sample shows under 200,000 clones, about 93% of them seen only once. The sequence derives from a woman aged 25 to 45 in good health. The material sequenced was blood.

For the CDR3, the DNA is TGTGCCAGCAGTCCCTTGGGGGGTTCGGATAGCAATCAGCCCCAGCATTTT. Its protein product is CASSPLGGSDSNQPQHF. The genes are TRBV6-6 and TRBJ1-5; D is possibly TRBD1 (5 bases). Germline V gene sequence: CDR1 MNHNY, CDR2 SVGAGI (reference sequence). Trimming stripped 5 bases from V and 0 bases from J, with 17 bases between. This CDR3 region has 17 residues.